This T cell receptor (beta chain) was captured by sequencing in a study of blood T cell repertoires in COVID-19. Living in roughly 25 US areas, the participants were between roughly 18 and 95 years of age. Before they entered the study, exposed participants had met a COVID-19 case within 2 weeks. Authors' analysis steps: The assay estimated nucleated cells by amplifying reference gene primers. The data were produced by immunoSEQ multiplex PCR, yet TCRdb's version contains in-frame clones alone and is incomplete. That table supplies the V and J calls and clone size; D and trimming were determined from the DNA. The sample lists about 240,000 clones; 83% were seen once. The CDR3 totals 15 residues. Losses at the gene ends were 0 bases for V and 6 bases for J; bases not matched to a gene: 3. Germline V gene sequence: CDR1 SGHRS, CDR2 YFSETQ.

V is TRBV5-1 and J is TRBJ2-2; the match to TRBD1 covers 9 bases. The receptor was derived from a woman between 35 and 50 years old who had been exposed to COVID-19. Specimen: PBMCs or T cells enriched from blood (not recorded which). In DNA form, the CDR3 reads TGCGCCAGCAGCTTGGTTGGACAGGGGTCCGGGGAGCTGTTTTTT. Translation: CASSLVGQGSGELFF.